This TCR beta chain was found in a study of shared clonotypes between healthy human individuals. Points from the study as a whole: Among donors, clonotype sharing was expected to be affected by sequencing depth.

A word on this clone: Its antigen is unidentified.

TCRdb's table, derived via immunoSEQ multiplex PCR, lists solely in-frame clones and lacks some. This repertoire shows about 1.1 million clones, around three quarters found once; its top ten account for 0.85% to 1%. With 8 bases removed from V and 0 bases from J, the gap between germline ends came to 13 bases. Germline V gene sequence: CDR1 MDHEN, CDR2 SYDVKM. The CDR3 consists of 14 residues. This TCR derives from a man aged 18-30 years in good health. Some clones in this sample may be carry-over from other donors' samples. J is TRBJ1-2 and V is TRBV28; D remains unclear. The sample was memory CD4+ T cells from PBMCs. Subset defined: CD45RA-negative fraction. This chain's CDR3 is CASQQDLANYGYTF. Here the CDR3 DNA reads TGTGCCAGCCAGCAAGACCTAGCTAACTATGGCTACACCTTC.